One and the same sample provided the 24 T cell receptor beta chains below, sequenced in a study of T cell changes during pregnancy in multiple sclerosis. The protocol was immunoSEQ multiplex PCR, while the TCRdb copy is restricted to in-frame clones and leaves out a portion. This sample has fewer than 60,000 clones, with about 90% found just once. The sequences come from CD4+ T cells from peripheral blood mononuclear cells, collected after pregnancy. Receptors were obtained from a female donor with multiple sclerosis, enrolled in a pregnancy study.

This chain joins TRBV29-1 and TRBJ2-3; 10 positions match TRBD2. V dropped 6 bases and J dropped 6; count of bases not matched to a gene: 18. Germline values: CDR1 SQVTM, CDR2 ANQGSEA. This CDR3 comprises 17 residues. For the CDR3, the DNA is TGCAGCGTGAATAACCTAAGACTAGCGGGTTTGGGTGATACGCAGTATTTT. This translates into CSVNNLRLAGLGDTQYF.

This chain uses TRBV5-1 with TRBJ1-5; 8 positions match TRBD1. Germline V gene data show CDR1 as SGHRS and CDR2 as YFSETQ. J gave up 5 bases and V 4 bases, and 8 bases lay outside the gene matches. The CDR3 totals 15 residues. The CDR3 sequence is CASSPSTGDHQPQHF. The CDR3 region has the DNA TGCGCCAGCAGCCCCTCGACAGGGGACCATCAGCCCCAGCATTTT.

CDR3 residues: CASSVRSEAYEQYF. CDR3 DNA: TGCGCCAGCAGTGTAAGGTCCGAGGCCTACGAGCAGTACTTC. This sequence joins TRBV10-2 and TRBJ2-7, with D uncertain. V lost 4 bases and J lost 2, with 12 bases in between. Germline values: CDR1 WSHSY, CDR2 SAAADI. This CDR3 is built from 14 residues.

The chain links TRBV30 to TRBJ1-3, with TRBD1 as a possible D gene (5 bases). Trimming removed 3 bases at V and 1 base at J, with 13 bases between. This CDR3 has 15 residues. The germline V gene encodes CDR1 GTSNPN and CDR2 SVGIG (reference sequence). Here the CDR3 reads CAWRFAGGSGNTIYF. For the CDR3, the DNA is TGTGCCTGGAGATTTGCCGGGGGTTCTGGAAACACCATATATTTT.

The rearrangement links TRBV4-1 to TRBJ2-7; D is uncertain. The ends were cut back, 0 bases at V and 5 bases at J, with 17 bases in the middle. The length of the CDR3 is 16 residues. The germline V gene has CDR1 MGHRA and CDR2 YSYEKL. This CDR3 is CASSQDRATLENEQYF. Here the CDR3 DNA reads TGCGCCAGCAGCCAAGATAGAGCGACCCTCGAAAACGAGCAGTACTTC.

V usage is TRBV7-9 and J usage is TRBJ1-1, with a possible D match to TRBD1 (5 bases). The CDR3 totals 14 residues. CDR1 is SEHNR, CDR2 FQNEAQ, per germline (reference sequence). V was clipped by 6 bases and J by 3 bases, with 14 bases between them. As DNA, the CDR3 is TGTGCCAGCAGTCTGGACACCCTCGACACTGAAGCTTTCTTT. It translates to CASSLDTLDTEAFF.

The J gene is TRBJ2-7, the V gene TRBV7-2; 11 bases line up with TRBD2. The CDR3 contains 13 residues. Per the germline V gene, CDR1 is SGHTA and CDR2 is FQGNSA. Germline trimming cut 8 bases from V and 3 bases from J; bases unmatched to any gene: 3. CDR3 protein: CASGGTSGYEQYF. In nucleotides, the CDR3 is TGTGCCAGCGGGGGGACTAGCGGCTACGAGCAGTACTTC. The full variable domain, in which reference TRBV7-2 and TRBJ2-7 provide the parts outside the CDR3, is GAGVSQSPSNKVTEKGKDVELRCDPISGHTALYWYRQSLGQGLEFLIYFQGNSAPDKSGLPSDRFSAERTGGSVSTLTIQRTQQEDSAVYLCASGGTSGYEQYFGPGTRLTVT.

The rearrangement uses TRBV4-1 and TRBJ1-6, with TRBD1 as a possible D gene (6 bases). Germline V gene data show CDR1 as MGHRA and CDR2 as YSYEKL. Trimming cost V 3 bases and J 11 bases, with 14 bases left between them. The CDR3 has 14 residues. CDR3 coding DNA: TGCGCCAGCAGCCAGGCATACGGGGGGCCACCCCTCCACTTT. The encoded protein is CASSQAYGGPPLHF.

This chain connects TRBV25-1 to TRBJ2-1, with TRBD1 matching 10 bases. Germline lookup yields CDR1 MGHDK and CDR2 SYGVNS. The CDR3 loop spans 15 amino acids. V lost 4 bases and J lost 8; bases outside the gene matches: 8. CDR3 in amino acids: CASSARDRGVDEQFF. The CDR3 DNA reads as TGTGCCAGCAGTGCCCGGGACAGGGGCGTAGATGAGCAGTTCTTC.

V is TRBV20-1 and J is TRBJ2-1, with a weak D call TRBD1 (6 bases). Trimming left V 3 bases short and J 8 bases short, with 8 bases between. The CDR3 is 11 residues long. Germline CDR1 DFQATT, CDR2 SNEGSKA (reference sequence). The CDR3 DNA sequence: TGCAGTGCTAGCAACAGGGATGAGCAGTTCTTC. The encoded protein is CSASNRDEQFF.

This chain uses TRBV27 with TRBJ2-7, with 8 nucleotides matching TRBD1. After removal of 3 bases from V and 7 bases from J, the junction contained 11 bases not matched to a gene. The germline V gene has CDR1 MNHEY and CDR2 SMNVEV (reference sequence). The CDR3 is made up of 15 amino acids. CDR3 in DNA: TGTGCCAGCAGTTTGTTCCTGGGACAGGTTTGGGAGCAGTACTTC. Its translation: CASSLFLGQVWEQYF.

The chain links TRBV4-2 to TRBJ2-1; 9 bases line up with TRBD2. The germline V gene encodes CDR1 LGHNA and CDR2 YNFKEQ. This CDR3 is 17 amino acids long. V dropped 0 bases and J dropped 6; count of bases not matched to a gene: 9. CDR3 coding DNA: TGTGCCAGCAGCCAAGATAAGAAGCGGGGGGTCGGCAATGAGCAGTTCTTC. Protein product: CASSQDKKRGVGNEQFF.

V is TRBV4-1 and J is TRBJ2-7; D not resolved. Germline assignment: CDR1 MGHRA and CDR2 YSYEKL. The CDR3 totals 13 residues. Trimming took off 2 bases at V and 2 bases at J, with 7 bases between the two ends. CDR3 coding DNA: TGCGCCAGCAGCCAACTCCCAGCCTACGAGCAGTACTTC. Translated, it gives CASSQLPAYEQYF.

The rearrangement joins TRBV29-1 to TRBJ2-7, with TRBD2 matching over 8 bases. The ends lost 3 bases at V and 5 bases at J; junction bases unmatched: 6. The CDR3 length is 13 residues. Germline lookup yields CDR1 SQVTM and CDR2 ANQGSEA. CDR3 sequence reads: CSVDIGGGHEQYF. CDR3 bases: TGCAGCGTTGACATTGGCGGGGGGCACGAGCAGTACTTC.

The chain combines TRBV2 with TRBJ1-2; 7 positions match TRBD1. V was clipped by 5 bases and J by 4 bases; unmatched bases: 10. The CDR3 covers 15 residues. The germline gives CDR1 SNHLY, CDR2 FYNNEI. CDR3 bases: TGTGCCAGCAGTTTAAGTATAGGGGGCGTCTATGGCTACACCTTC. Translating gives CASSLSIGGVYGYTF.

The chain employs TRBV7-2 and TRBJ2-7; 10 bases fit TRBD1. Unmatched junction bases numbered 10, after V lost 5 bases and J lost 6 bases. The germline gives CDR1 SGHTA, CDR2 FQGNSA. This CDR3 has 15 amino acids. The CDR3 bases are TGTGCCAGCAGCCCGGCGAGGGGGACAGGGGTCGAGCAGTACTTC. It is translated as CASSPARGTGVEQYF.

The CDR3 nucleotides are TGTGCCAGCAGCTTATTGATCTTTAGCGGGGCCCCCTCCTACAATGAGCAGTTCTTC. Its protein product is CASSLLIFSGAPSYNEQFF. This rearrangement joins TRBV7-2 to TRBJ2-1, with 8 bases that match TRBD2. Trimming at V came to 2 bases and at J to 0 bases, leaving 12 bases not matched to a gene. Germline V CDR1 and CDR2: SGHTA, FQGNSA. This CDR3 spans 19 amino acids.

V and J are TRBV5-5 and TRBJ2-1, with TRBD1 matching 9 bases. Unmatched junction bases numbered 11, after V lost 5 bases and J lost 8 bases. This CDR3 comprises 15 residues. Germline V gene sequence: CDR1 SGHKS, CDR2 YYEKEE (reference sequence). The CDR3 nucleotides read TGTGCCAGCAGAGCGGACAGGGGTGCCAACCATGAGCAGTTCTTC. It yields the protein CASRADRGANHEQFF.

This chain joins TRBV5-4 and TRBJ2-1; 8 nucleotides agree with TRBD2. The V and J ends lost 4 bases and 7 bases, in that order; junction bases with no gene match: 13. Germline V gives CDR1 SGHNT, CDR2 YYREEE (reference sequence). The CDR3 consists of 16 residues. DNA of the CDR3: TGTGCCAGCAGCCCGGGACGCGGGGGGCCTACTAATGAGCAGTTCTTC. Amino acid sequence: CASSPGRGGPTNEQFF.

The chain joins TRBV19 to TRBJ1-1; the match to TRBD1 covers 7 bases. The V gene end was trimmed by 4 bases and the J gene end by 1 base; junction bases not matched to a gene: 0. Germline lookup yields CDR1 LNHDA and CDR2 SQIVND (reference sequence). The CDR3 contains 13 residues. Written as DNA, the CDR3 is TGTGCCAGTAGTAGACAGGGGAACACTGAAGCTTTCTTT. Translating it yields CASSRQGNTEAFF.

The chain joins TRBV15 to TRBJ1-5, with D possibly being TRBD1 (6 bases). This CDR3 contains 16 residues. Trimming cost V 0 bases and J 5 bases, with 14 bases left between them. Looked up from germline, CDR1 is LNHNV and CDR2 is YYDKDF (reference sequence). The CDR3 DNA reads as TGTGCCACCAGCAGAGATCGCGGGCAGGGGTATCAGCCCCAGCATTTT. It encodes CATSRDRGQGYQPQHF.

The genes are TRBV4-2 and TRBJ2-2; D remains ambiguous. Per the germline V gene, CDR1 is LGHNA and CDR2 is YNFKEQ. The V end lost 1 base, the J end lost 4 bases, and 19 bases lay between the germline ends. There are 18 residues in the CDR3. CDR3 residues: CASSQGQGIGFGTGELFF. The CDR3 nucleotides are TGTGCCAGCAGCCAAGGACAAGGAATTGGTTTTGGCACCGGGGAGCTGTTTTTT.

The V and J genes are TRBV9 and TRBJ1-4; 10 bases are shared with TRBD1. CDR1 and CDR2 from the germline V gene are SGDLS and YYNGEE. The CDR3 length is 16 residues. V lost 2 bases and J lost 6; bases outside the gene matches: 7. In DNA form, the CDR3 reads TGTGCCAGCAGCGTGGCAGCCGGGACAGGGGATGAAAAACTGTTTTTT. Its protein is CASSVAAGTGDEKLFF. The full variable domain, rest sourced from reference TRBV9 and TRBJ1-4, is DSGVTQTPKHLITATGQRVTLRCSPRSGDLSVYWYQQSLDQGLQFLIQYYNGEERAKGNILERFSAQQFPDLHSELNLSSLELGDSALYFCASSVAAGTGDEKLFFGSGTQLSVL.

The CDR3 reads CASSADYGYTF. The DNA for the CDR3 is TGTGCCAGCAGTGCCGACTATGGCTACACCTTC. The V gene is TRBV2, the J gene TRBJ1-2; no clear D. The CDR3 runs to 11 residues. Trimming shortened V by 4 bases and J by 3 bases, and 3 bases separated the two germline ends. CDR1 and CDR2 from the germline V gene are SNHLY and FYNNEI. Together with reference TRBV2 and TRBJ1-2, the CDR3 gives the full variable domain: EPEVTQTPSHQVTQMGQEVILRCVPISNHLYFYWYRQILGQKVEFLVSFYNNEISEKSEIFDDQFSVERPDGSNFTLKIRSTKLEDSAMYFCASSADYGYTFGSGTRLTVV.